This paragraph covers one T cell receptor (beta chain) sequence. Its cognate antigen is unknown. The primer mix had 60 Vbeta and 13 Jbeta primers. The method was immunoSEQ multiplex PCR; TCRdb's version includes in-frame clones alone and lacks a portion of them. The sample totals roughly 34,000 clones. Germline CDR1 and CDR2: SGHRS and YFSETQ. The trim removed 4 bases at V and 2 bases at J, leaving 7 bases unmatched. The CDR3 covers 16 residues. The sample comes from a study of cytomegalovirus exposure and HLA in healthy donors. Study outcomes and limitations: On later analysis, the bulk of CMV-associated TCR beta chains appeared to be HLA-restricted.

Material for sequencing was PBMCs. The chain employs TRBV5-1 and TRBJ2-1, with TRBD2 identical over 9 bases. This clonotype was obtained from a man aged 40-49 years in good health and CMV-seronegative. This CDR3 is CASSPLAGVPYNEQFF. CDR3 coding DNA: TGCGCCAGCAGCCCGTTAGCGGGAGTCCCCTACAATGAGCAGTTCTTC.